Listed below are T cell receptor beta chains from one sample, sequenced in a study of lymphopenia after photon versus proton radiotherapy. This table comes from immunoSEQ multiplex PCR, and its TCRdb copy is limited to in-frame clones, with some not included. The sample holds about 160,000 clones, about 85% seen once. This material consisted of peripheral blood, taken from a patient treated with photon-based radiotherapy. The receptors come from a man in his fifties or sixties with gastric cancer. Both conserved end residues are part of each CDR3. Each record gives: V gene, J gene, D gene, clone size, CDR3 protein, CDR3 DNA. The D gene is left open where the match is weak. Not all rows give a size; the values are once, few, many and, for expanded clones, a class.

>TRBV27|TRBJ2-2|TRBD2|.
CASTGSGRTGELFF
TGTGCCAGCACGGGGAGCGGGAGAACCGGGGAGCTGTTTTTT
>TRBV6-4|TRBJ2-1|.|.
CASSSSEASDEQFF
TGTGCCAGCAGTTCCTCGGAGGCTAGCGATGAGCAGTTCTTC
>TRBV7-9|TRBJ2-7|.|.
CASSSPRDFSYEQYF
TGTGCCAGCAGCTCACCCCGGGACTTCTCCTACGAGCAGTACTTC
>TRBV10-3|TRBJ1-5|.|.
CAISEGGTYQPQHF
TGTGCCATCAGTGAGGGGGGTACCTATCAGCCCCAGCATTTT
>TRBV19|TRBJ2-3|TRBD1|.
CASSMDRASTDTQYF
TGTGCCAGTAGTATGGACAGGGCTAGCACAGATACGCAGTATTTT
>TRBV6-6|TRBJ2-1|.|few
CASSLPSYNEQFF
TGTGCCAGCAGTTTACCCTCCTACAATGAGCAGTTCTTC
>TRBV5-8|TRBJ2-2|TRBD2|once
CASSHTGLAKSSGELFF
TGTGCCAGCAGCCACACCGGACTAGCCAAATCCTCCGGGGAGCTGTTTTTT
>TRBV9|TRBJ2-3|.|.
CASSTQQRSTDTQYF
TGTGCCAGCAGCACACAACAGAGAAGCACAGATACGCAGTATTTT
>TRBV5-4|TRBJ1-2|TRBD1|once
CASSLPQTGNYGYTF
TGTGCCAGCAGCTTGCCCCAGACAGGGAACTATGGCTACACCTTC
>TRBV7-2|TRBJ1-2|TRBD1|once
CASSFRDRYYGYTF
TGTGCCAGCAGCTTCCGGGACAGGTACTATGGCTACACCTTC
>TRBV5-1|TRBJ2-2|TRBD2|.
CASNRGLVDTGELFF
TGCGCCAGTAATAGGGGACTAGTAGACACCGGGGAGCTGTTTTTT
>TRBV30|TRBJ2-7|.|.
CAWMRHHEQYF
TGTGCCTGGATGCGGCACCACGAGCAGTACTTC
>TRBV5-8|TRBJ2-5|.|.
CATTQVLGQETQYF
TGTGCCACCACCCAGGTACTGGGCCAAGAGACCCAGTACTTC
>TRBV5-6|TRBJ1-2|TRBD1|.
CASSWDRTYGYTF
TGTGCCAGCAGCTGGGACAGAACCTATGGCTACACCTTC
>TRBV5-1|TRBJ1-1|.|once
CASSLTVNTEAFF
TGCGCCAGCAGCCTAACCGTGAACACTGAAGCTTTCTTT
>TRBV7-9|TRBJ1-2|TRBD1|.
CASSPFQGDYGYTF
TGTGCCAGCAGCCCGTTTCAGGGGGACTATGGCTACACCTTC
>TRBV7-9|TRBJ2-7|.|few
CASSLVRRGPPYEQYF
TGTGCCAGCAGCTTAGTCCGCAGGGGACCTCCCTACGAGCAGTACTTC
>TRBV30|TRBJ1-4|TRBD1|.
CAWKGTGNEKLFF
TGTGCCTGGAAAGGGACAGGGAATGAAAAACTGTTTTTT
>TRBV11-2|TRBJ2-2|.|.
CASSLDPESGNTGELFF
TGTGCCAGCAGCTTAGATCCAGAGAGCGGGAACACCGGGGAGCTGTTTTTT
>TRBV5-1|TRBJ2-7|TRBD2|.
CASSLPGLAGAHEQYF
TGCGCCAGCAGCCTGCCGGGACTAGCGGGAGCCCACGAGCAGTACTTC
>TRBV4-3|TRBJ2-3|TRBD1|.
CASSHTGGADDTQYF
TGCGCCAGCAGCCATACAGGGGGCGCGGATGATACGCAGTATTTT
>TRBV25-1|TRBJ2-7|.|.
CASSRKQGYEQYF
TGTGCCAGCAGCCGAAAGCAGGGTTACGAGCAGTACTTC
>TRBV18|TRBJ2-1|.|.
CASSPLGSLYNEQFF
TGTGCCAGCTCACCACTCGGGAGCCTTTACAATGAGCAGTTCTTC